The present T cell receptor beta chain was sequenced within a study of PD-L1 blockade in urothelial cancer. The wider study: Anywhere from 0 to 3 prior chemotherapy regimens had been received by patients. A median blood sample held about 140,000 T cells and under 85,000 unique TCRs.

The germline gives CDR1 MNHEY, CDR2 SMNVEV (reference sequence). V lost 3 bases and J 2 bases, leaving 5 bases between the germline ends. This CDR3 region has 13 residues. Synthetic TCR analog templates were added to each PCR reaction. Only in-frame clones appear in the TCRdb table, and some are missing; sequencing was by immunoSEQ multiplex PCR. The sample yields roughly 120,000 clones, 80% to 90% seen once. Time point here: peripheral blood 6 weeks after treatment start. The sample here was PBMCs, taken around atezolizumab (anti-PD-L1) treatment. This TCR was recovered from a man in his fifties or sixties with urothelial cancer. The chain carries TRBV27 and TRBJ2-4, with D uncertain. CDR3 in amino acids: CASSFSTKNIQYF. CDR3 coding DNA: TGTGCCAGCAGTTTCAGTACCAAAAACATTCAGTACTTC.